This T cell receptor beta chain was identified in a study of T cell responses to AZD1222 COVID-19 vaccine. Germline V gives CDR1 SGHTA, CDR2 FQGTGA. This CDR3 spans 14 amino acids. Trimming took 2 bases from V and 4 from J, leaving 11 bases between them. The repertoire was sequenced with immunoSEQ multiplex PCR; TCRdb's copy has only in-frame clones and lacks some. The sample yields tens of thousands of clones, over 75% seen once. The chain has TRBV7-3 and TRBJ1-1; D might be TRBD1 (5 bases). This clonotype originated in an adult in good health. Here the sequenced sample was peripheral blood, taken on day 0 of AZD1222 vaccination. The CDR3 DNA follows: TGTGCCAGCAGCTTAGCCAGGGAGGGCACTGAAGCTTTCTTT. Protein: CASSLAREGTEAFF.